This T cell receptor (beta chain) was identified in a study of T cell responses to AZD1222 COVID-19 vaccine. Clones were read by immunoSEQ multiplex PCR, and TCRdb kept only the in-frame ones, dropping some. The table includes 100,000 to 150,000 clones, 85% to 90% detected once. Turning to this clone: Its antigen is as yet unknown.

Study-wide results and limits: Spike-wide vaccine-associated CD4 TCRs dominated at 160-218 and 743-854. White British people made up most donors, females outnumbered males, and clonal diversity was possibly underestimated.

The CDR3 length is 14 residues. V was clipped by 0 bases and J by 0 bases, with 5 bases between them. Germline loops: CDR1 LNHNV, CDR2 YYDKDF (reference sequence). The chain uses TRBV15 and TRBJ2-5, with D uncertain. The input for sequencing was peripheral blood, taken 28 days after the second AZD1222 dose. This receptor was obtained from an adult who received the AZD1222 COVID-19 vaccine. The CDR3 loop is CATSRERYQETQYF. CDR3 sequence (DNA): TGTGCCACCAGCAGAGAGCGCTACCAAGAGACCCAGTACTTC.